This TCR beta chain originates from a study of blood T cells in healthy people across ages. It was with a sample-barcoded 5' primer and a J-beta primer mix that a second PCR of roughly 7 to 12 cycles was run. TCRdb called the 5' RACE reads again in MiXCR, with one record for every CDR3 protein. The repertoire holds roughly 1,800,000 distinct CDR3 sequences, with about 50% as singletons. This clonotype has more than one count but fewer than ten. Antigen specificity is unknown. Study-level points and caveats: Compared with aged donors, long-lived donors showed fewer expanded clones, suggesting selection.

The V gene's germline CDR1 is SGHAT and CDR2 FQNNGV. The CDR3 contains 14 residues. V trimming: 2 bases; J trimming: 11 bases; junction bases outside the gene matches: 9. The V call is TRBV11-2, the J call TRBJ2-1, with 7 bases that match TRBD2. This TCR was sampled from a woman in her thirties or forties in good health. Material for sequencing was blood. The CDR3 DNA reads as TGTGCCAGCAGCTTATCTAGCGGACCTGTCCAGCAGTTCTTC. It translates to CASSLSSGPVQQFF.